This T cell receptor (beta chain) appears in the sequencing data of a study of regulatory T cells in long-lasting Graves disease. Study-wide points: Persistent disease showed a preference for TRBV28, TRBJ1-2 and TRBJ2-5.

The time point: newly diagnosed GD, antithyroid drugs for less than 3 months. The TCR library was made from RNA extracted from PBMCs. This clonotype was counted at least ten times. What it recognizes is unknown. Germline assignment: CDR1 SNHLY and CDR2 FYNNEI. Trimming took off 1 base at V and 3 bases at J, with 7 bases between the two ends. The CDR3 length is 14 residues. Library construction for TCR beta used iRepertoire HTBI primers and Arm-PCR of CDR3 regions. TCRdb independently ran MiXCR on the multiplex PCR reads; one entry per CDR3 protein. The sample has approximately 300,000 distinct CDR3 sequences, about 18% seen once.

The sequence derives from a female donor with Graves disease. Here the sequenced sample was peripheral blood mononuclear cells (PBMCs), taken at new diagnosis, from a patient treated with antithyroid drugs. This rearrangement joins TRBV2 to TRBJ2-1, with D unclear. CDR3 nucleotide sequence: TGTGCCAGCAGTGAAGGACAAGGCTACAATGAGCAGTTCTTC. This sequence encodes CASSEGQGYNEQFF.